The entry that follows covers one TCR beta chain sequence. The assay was run at survey level. Methods used by the authors: Productive clonotypes were detectable down to 2.59 x 10-5 frequency. Libraries were prepared by immunoSEQ multiplex PCR; TCRdb keeps only in-frame clonotypes and omits some of them. V and J calls plus clone size are reproduced from that table; the DNA served to infer D and trimming. The sample has some 40,000 clones; roughly 80% are singletons. These data are taken from a study of STAT5B mutations in CD4+ large granular lymphocyte leukemia. This CDR3 is built from 13 residues. The V end was cut by 3 bases, the J end by 2 bases, with 8 bases between. Looked up from germline, CDR1 is GTSNPN and CDR2 is SVGIG (reference sequence).

Input material: CD4+ T cells from blood buffy coats. The clonotype comes from a human donor in good health. This chain connects TRBV30 to TRBJ1-5; D is uncertain. The CDR3 sequence is CAWRAVGNQPQHF. The CDR3 nucleotides are TGTGCCTGGAGGGCAGTGGGCAATCAGCCCCAGCATTTT.